This TCR beta chain was identified in a study of sequential checkpoint blockade in melanoma. Study information: Randomization was 1:1 between first-line nivolumab→ipilimumab and ipilimumab→nivolumab.

TCRdb's copy holds only in-frame clones and misses some; the assay was immunoSEQ multiplex PCR. The sample holds tens of thousands of clones, 70% to 90% seen once. This clone showed up just a few times. The treatment denotes: randomized to nivolumab then ipilimumab (arm A) or the reverse (arm B). Patients had received no earlier DNA-damaging chemotherapy. From thawed PBMCs, live CD3+CD8+ cells negative for CD19 and CD56 were sorted. The V end was cut by 0 bases, the J end by 3 bases, with 6 bases between. The CDR3 consists of 13 residues. The germline V gene has CDR1 MNHEY and CDR2 SMNVEV (reference sequence).

The J gene is TRBJ2-7, the V gene TRBV27; D unresolved. The source of this sequence is a human donor with melanoma. The specimen comprised CD8+ T cells sorted from blood (inferred from file names), sampled from a patient given nivolumab and ipilimumab in sequence. In DNA form, the CDR3 reads TGTGCCAGCAGTTTATCACAGTACTACGAGCAGTACTTC. Translating gives CASSLSQYYEQYF.